The 14 T cell receptor beta chains listed next were all sequenced from one sample in a study of human T cells and chemical hapten exposure. Via MiXCR, TCRdb re-called the RACE reads, giving one row per CDR3 protein. This table has more than 110,000 distinct CDR3 sequences, approximately 12% appearing once. Indicated time point: patch test 2, 6 weeks after DPC sensitization. The treatment denotes: therapeutic diphenylcyclopropenone sensitization with weekly scalp DPC. The material was whole blood, obtained in connection with sensitization to the hapten diphenylcyclopropenone (DPC). The receptor set was obtained from a woman in her forties or fifties with alopecia areata. Some clones in this sample may be carry-over from other donors' samples.

This clonotype has only a few counts. The DNA for the CDR3 is TGTGCCAGCAGCTCGCTAGCGGGAGGGCCCTACGAGCAGTACTTC. Amino acid sequence: CASSSLAGGPYEQYF. This chain uses TRBV7-3 with TRBJ2-7; the match to TRBD2 covers 12 bases. The germline CDR1 and CDR2 sequences are SGHTA and FQGTGA. CDR3 length: 15 residues. V shed 4 bases and J 2 bases; nucleotides not matched to a gene: 3.

This clonotype showed up just a few times. The chain joins TRBV20-1 to TRBJ1-1; D perhaps matches TRBD1 (5 bases). In germline, CDR1 is DFQATT, CDR2 SNEGSKA (reference sequence). The V end was cut by 5 bases, the J end by 4 bases, with 17 bases between. The CDR3 runs 14 residues. DNA for the CDR3: TGCAGTGCTCGTCGGGGGGGTGGGAGCACTGAAGCTTTCTTT. The encoded protein is CSARRGGGSTEAFF.

A few counts support this clonotype. The CDR3: CASSLAGGVNEQFF. The CDR3 nucleotides read TGTGCCAGCAGCTTAGCAGGGGGGGTGAATGAGCAGTTCTTC. The chain uses TRBV7-2 and TRBJ2-1; D might be TRBD2 (7 bases). CDR1 is SGHTA, CDR2 FQGNSA, per germline. The CDR3 covers 14 residues. The V gene lost 0 bases and the J gene lost 7 bases, with 10 bases spanning the gap.

This clonotype was recorded a few times. V and J are TRBV18 and TRBJ2-2; TRBD2 agrees at 14 bases. Germline V CDR1 and CDR2: KGHSH, LQKENI. The J segment lost 0 bases and the V segment lost 0 bases, leaving 3 bases of the junction unmatched. This CDR3 has 19 amino acids. The CDR3 nucleotides are TGTGCCAGCTCACCACCGGGACTAGCGGGAGCAGCGAACACCGGGGAGCTGTTTTTT. Amino acid sequence: CASSPPGLAGAANTGELFF.

This clonotype was recorded at least ten times. The rearrangement links TRBV7-6 to TRBJ2-5; TRBD2 matches 7 bases. Germline assignment: CDR1 SGHVS and CDR2 FNYEAQ. The ends lost 0 bases at V and 8 bases at J; junction bases unmatched: 12. This CDR3 region has 16 residues. DNA of the CDR3: TGTGCCAGCAGCTTAGCGCGGACTAGTGGGTCGCGAACCCAGTACTTC. This encodes CASSLARTSGSRTQYF.

This clonotype was picked up a small number of times. The J gene is TRBJ2-5, the V gene TRBV3-1; no firm D call. This CDR3 has 10 amino acids. V was pared by 4 bases and J by 5 bases, with 2 bases between. Germline CDR1 LGHDT, CDR2 YNNKEL (reference sequence). The CDR3 is CASSLETQYF. CDR3 bases: TGTGCCAGCAGCCTGGAGACCCAGTACTTC.

The chain combines TRBV10-3 with TRBJ1-5; possible D gene TRBD1, 5 bases. Per germline, CDR1 ENHRY and CDR2 SYGVKD. V was shortened by 4 bases and J by 5 bases, with 12 bases between the two germline ends. The CDR3 covers 14 residues. This chain's CDR3 is CAISGGLDHQPQHF. CDR3 in DNA: TGTGCCATCAGTGGGGGACTGGACCATCAGCCCCAGCATTTT.

As to this clonotype: This CDR3 fails to terminate in the conserved phenylalanine or tryptophan, so it likely reflects a read error. The J gene is TRBJ2-1, the V gene TRBV24-1; TRBD2 matches at 11 bases. CDR1 and CDR2 from the germline V gene are KGHDR and SFDVKD. J lost 6 bases, V lost 2 bases, and 2 bases had no gene match. The CDR3 extends over 15 amino acids. CDR3 loop: CATSDWTSGRNEQFL. The CDR3 coding sequence is TGTGCCACCAGTGATTGGACTAGCGGGCGCAATGAGCAGTTCCTC.

This clonotype was seen many times. The chain carries TRBV18 and TRBJ1-2; TRBD1 aligns across 10 bases. Germline loops: CDR1 KGHSH, CDR2 LQKENI. This CDR3 has 13 amino acids. Trimming removed 3 bases from V and 5 bases from J; junction bases left unmatched: 0. The CDR3, as DNA: TGTGCCAGCTCACCGGACAGGGGGTATGGCTACACCTTC. Translated, it gives CASSPDRGYGYTF.

This clonotype has just a few counts. The V and J genes are TRBV7-8 and TRBJ1-6; D perhaps matches TRBD1 (5 bases). The CDR3 is 18 amino acids. Deletions cut 2 bases from V and 0 bases from J, with 14 bases between. Germline V CDR1 and CDR2: SGHVS, FQNEAQ. The chain's CDR3 is CASSLSAGGVSYNSPLHF. The DNA for the CDR3 is TGTGCCAGCAGCTTATCGGCCGGAGGGGTCTCCTATAATTCACCCCTCCACTTT.

The chain joins TRBV10-1 to TRBJ2-3; possibly TRBD1 or TRBD2 for D (5 bases each). Germline values: CDR1 WNHNN, CDR2 SYGVQD (reference sequence). Between the trimmed V and J ends, which lost 3 bases and 4 bases, there was a span of 11 bases. The CDR3 contains 14 residues. The CDR3 region is CASSDHGDPDTQYF. The CDR3 nucleotides read TGCGCCAGCAGTGATCATGGGGACCCAGATACGCAGTATTTT.

This clonotype occurred a few times. The chain carries TRBV29-1 and TRBJ1-2; 8 positions agree with TRBD1. V gave up 6 bases and J gave up 4 bases; unmatched junction bases: 4. Germline assignment: CDR1 SQVTM and CDR2 ANQGSEA. The CDR3 is 12 residues long. In nucleotides, the CDR3 is TGCAGCGTCGAGGGACAGGTCTATGGCTACACCTTC. Its protein product is CSVEGQVYGYTF. Full variable domain (rest looked up from reference TRBV29-1 and TRBJ1-2): SAVISQKPSRDICQRGTSLTIQCQVDSQVTMMFWYRQQPGQSLTLIATANQGSEATYESGFVIDKFPISRPNLTFSTLTVSNMSPEDSSIYLCSVEGQVYGYTFGSGTRLTVV.

A few counts support this clonotype. V is TRBV19 and J is TRBJ2-4; TRBD1 might be the D (5 bases). This CDR3 region has 16 residues. V was trimmed by 0 bases and J by 5 bases, leaving 14 bases between them. CDR1 and CDR2 from the germline V gene are LNHDA and SQIVND (reference sequence). The CDR3 nucleotides are TGTGCCAGTAGTATAGATGTAGTCAGGGCCCAAAACATTCAGTACTTC. Encoded protein: CASSIDVVRAQNIQYF. Using reference TRBV19 and TRBJ2-4 for the parts outside the CDR3, the full variable domain is DGGITQSPKYLFRKEGQNVTLSCEQNLNHDAMYWYRQDPGQGLRLIYYSQIVNDFQKGDIAEGYSVSREKKESFPLTVTSAQKNPTAFYLCASSIDVVRAQNIQYFGAGTRLSVL.

At least ten counts were recorded for this clonotype. One end of the junction fails to match germline, which may point to a read error. The genes are TRBV12-3 or TRBV12-4 and TRBJ2-7, with a possible D match to TRBD2 (5 bases). This CDR3 spans 12 amino acids. DNA of the CDR3: TGTGCCAGCAGTTTAGGCCACGGACTCCTGCACTTC. Protein: CASSLGHGLLHF.